This T cell receptor (beta chain) was profiled in a study of human T cells and chemical hapten exposure. Study information: Read at 6 days, the patch tests placed 0.01% DPC on the upper back. Study outcomes and limitations: While controls formed fewer of them, expanded TCRs formed significantly more large CDR3 similarity clusters.

Time point noted: patch test 1, 2 weeks after DPC sensitization. The treatment here: therapeutic diphenylcyclopropenone sensitization with weekly scalp DPC. TCRdb reanalysed the RACE reads using MiXCR and keeps one entry per CDR3 protein. Here the sample spans about 110,000 distinct CDR3 sequences, more than 9.5% being singletons. Germline V CDR1 and CDR2: SGHTA, FQGNSA. The length of the CDR3 is 15 residues. The germline V and J ends were trimmed by 5 bases and 3 bases, with 16 bases remaining between them. This clonotype was counted at least ten times. Its antigen is not identified. The material was whole blood, obtained in connection with sensitization to the hapten diphenylcyclopropenone (DPC). The V call is TRBV7-2, the J call TRBJ1-2; D perhaps matches TRBD1 (5 bases). The receptor's source is a woman aged 40-49 years with alopecia areata. Some clones in this sample may be carry-over from other donors' samples. CDR3 coding DNA: TGTGCCAGCAGCCCACGGCCGACAGACTACTATGGCTACACCTTC. It specifies CASSPRPTDYYGYTF.